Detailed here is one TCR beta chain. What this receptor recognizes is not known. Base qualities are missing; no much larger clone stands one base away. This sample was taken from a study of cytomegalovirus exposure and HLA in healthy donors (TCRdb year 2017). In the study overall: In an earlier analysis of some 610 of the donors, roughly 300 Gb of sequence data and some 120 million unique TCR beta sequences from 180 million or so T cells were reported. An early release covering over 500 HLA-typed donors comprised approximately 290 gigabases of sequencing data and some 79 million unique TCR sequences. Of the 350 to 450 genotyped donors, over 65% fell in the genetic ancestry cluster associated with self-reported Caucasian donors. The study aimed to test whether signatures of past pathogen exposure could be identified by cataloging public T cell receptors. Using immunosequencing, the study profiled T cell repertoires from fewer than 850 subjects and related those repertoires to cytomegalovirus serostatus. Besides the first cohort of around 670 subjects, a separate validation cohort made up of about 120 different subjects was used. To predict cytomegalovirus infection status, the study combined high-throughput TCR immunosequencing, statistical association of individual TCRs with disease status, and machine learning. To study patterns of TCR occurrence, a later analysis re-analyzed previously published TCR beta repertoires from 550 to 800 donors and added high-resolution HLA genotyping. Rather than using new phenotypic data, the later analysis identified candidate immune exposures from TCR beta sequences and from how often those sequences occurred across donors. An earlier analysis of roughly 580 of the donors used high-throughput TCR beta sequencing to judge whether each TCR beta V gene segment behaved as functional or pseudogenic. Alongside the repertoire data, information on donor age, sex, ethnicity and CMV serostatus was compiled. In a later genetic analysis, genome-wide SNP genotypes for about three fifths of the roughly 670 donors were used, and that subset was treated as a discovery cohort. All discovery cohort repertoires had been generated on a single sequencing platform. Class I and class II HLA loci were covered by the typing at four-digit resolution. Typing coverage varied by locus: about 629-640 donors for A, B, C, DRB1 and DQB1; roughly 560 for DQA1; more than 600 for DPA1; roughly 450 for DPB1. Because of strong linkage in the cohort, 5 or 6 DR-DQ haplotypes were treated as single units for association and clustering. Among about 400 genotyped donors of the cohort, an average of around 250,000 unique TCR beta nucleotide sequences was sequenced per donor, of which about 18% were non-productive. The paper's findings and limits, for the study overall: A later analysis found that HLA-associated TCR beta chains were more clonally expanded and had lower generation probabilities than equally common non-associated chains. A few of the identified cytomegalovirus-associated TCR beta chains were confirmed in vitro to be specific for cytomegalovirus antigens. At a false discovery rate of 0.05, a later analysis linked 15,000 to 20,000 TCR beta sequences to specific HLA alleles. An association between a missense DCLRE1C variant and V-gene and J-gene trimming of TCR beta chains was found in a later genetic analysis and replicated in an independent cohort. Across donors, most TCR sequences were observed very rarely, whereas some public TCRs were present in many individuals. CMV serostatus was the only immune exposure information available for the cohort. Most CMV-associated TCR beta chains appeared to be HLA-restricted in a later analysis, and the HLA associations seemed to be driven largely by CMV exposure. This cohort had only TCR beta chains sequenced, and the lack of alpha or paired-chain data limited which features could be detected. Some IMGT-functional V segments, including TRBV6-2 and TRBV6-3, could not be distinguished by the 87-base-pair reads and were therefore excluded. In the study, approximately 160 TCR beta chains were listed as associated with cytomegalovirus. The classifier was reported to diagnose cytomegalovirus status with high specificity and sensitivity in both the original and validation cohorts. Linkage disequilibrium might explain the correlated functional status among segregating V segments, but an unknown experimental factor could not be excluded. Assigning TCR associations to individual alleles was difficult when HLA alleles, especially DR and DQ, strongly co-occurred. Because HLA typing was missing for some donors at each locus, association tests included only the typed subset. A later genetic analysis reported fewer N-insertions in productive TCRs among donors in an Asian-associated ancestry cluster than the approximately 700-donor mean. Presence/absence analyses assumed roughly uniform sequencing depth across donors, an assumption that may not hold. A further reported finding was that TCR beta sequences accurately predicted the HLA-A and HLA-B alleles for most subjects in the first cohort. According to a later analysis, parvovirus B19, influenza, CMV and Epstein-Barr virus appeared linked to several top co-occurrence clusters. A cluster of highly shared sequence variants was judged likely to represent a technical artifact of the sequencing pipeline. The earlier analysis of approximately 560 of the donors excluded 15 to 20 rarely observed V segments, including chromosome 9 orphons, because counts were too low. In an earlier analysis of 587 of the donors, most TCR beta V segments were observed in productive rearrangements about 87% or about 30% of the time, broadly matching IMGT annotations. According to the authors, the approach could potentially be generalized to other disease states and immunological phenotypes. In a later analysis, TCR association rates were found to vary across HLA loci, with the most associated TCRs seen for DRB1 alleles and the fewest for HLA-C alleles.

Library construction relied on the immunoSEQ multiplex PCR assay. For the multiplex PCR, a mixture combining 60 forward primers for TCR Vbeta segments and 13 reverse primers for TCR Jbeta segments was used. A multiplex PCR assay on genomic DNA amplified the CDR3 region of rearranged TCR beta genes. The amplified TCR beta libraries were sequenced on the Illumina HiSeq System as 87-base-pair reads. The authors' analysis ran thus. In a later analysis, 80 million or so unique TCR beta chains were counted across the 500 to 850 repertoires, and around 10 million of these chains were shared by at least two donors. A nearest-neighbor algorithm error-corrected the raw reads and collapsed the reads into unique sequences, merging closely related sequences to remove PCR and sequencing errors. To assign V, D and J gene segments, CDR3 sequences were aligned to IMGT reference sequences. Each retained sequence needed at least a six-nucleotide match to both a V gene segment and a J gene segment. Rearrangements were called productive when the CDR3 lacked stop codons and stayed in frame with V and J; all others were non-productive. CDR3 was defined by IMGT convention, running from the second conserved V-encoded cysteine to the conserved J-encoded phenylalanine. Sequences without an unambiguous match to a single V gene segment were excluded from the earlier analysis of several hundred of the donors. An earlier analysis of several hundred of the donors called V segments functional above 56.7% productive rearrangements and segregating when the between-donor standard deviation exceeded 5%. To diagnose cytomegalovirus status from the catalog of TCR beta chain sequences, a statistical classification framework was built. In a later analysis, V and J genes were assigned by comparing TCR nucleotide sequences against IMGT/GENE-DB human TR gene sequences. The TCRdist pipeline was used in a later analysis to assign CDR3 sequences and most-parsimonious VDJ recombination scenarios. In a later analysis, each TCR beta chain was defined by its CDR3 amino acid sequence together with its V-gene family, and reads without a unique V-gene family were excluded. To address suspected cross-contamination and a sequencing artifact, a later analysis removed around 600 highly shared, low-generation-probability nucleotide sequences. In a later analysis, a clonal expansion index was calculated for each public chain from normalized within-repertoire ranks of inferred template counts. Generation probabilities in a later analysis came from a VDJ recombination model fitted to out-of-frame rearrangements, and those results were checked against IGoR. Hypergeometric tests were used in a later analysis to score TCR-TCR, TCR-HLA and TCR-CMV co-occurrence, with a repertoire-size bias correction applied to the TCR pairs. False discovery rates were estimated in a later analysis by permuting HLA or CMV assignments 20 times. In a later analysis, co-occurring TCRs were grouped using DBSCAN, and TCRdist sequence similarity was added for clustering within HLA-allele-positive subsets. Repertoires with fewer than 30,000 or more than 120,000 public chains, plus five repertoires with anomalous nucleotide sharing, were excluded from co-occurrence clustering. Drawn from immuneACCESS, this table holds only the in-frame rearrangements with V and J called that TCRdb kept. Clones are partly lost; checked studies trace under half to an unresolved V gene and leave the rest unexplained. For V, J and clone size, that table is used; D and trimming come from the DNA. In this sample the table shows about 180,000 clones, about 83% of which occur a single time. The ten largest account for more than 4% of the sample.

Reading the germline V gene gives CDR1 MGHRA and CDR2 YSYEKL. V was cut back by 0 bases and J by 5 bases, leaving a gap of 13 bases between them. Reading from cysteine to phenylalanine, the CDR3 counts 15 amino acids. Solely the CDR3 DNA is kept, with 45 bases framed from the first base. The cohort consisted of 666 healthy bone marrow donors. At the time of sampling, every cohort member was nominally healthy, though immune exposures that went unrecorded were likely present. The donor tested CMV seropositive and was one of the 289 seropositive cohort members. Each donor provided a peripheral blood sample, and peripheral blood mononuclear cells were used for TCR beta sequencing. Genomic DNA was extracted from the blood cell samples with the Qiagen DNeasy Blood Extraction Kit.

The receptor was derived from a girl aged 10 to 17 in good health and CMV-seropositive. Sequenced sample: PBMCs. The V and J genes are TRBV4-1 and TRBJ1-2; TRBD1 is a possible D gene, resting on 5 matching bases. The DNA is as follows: TGCGCCAGCAGCCAAGAAAAGGGGATAGGTTATGGCTACACCTTC. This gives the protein CASSQEKGIGYGYTF.